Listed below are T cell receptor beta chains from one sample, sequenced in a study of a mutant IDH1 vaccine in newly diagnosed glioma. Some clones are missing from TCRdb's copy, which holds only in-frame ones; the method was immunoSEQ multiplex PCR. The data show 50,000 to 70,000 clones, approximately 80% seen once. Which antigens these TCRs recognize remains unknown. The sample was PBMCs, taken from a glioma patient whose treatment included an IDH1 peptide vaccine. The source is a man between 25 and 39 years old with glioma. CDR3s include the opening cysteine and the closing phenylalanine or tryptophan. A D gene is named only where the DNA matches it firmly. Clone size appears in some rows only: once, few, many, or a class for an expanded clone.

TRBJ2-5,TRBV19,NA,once,CASSIAETPETQYF,TGTGCCAGTAGTATAGCCGAGACCCCAGAGACCCAGTACTTC
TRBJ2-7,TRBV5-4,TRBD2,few,CASSLPGGGSYEQYF,TGTGCCAGCAGCTTGCCGGGAGGCGGCTCCTACGAGCAGTACTTC
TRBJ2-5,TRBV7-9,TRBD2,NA,CASSPGTSGSHQETQYF,TGTGCCAGCAGCCCTGGGACTAGCGGGAGTCACCAAGAGACCCAGTACTTC
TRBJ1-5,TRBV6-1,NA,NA,CASSQEWQGYQPQHF,TGTGCCAGCAGCCAAGAGTGGCAGGGGTATCAGCCCCAGCATTTT
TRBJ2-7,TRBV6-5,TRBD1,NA,CASSLDRDEQYF,TGTGCCAGCAGTTTGGACAGGGACGAGCAGTACTTC
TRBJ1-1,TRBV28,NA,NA,CASSLESAGRGMNTEAFF,TGTGCCAGCAGTTTAGAGTCGGCGGGGCGGGGGATGAACACTGAAGCTTTCTTT
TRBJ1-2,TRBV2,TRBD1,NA,CASSRRTGGLGGYTF,TGTGCCAGCAGCAGGAGGACAGGGGGCCTGGGTGGCTACACCTTC
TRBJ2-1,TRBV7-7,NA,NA,CASNQWTPTHYNEQFF,TGTGCCAGCAACCAATGGACACCAACCCACTACAATGAGCAGTTCTTC
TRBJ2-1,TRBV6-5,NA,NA,CASSPESDPYNEQFF,TGTGCCAGCAGTCCCGAATCGGATCCCTACAATGAGCAGTTCTTC
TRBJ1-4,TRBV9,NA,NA,CASSVDRQLNEKLFF,TGTGCCAGCAGCGTAGACAGGCAGCTAAATGAAAAACTGTTTTTT
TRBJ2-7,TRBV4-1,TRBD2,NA,CASSQPTSGAYEQYF,TGCGCCAGCAGCCAACCGACTAGCGGGGCCTACGAGCAGTACTTC
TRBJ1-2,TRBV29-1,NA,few,CSVDPGFYGYTF,TGCAGCGTTGACCCGGGCTTCTATGGCTACACCTTC
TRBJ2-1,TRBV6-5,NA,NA,CASRRGTHLNNEQFF,TGTGCCAGCAGAAGGGGGACTCACCTCAACAATGAGCAGTTCTTC
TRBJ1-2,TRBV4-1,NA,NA,CASSQDRGGYGYTF,TGCGCCAGCAGCCAAGACAGGGGAGGATATGGCTACACCTTC
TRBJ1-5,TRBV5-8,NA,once,CASSLRVFPLESNQPQHF,TGTGCCAGCAGCTTGAGGGTTTTCCCATTAGAGTCTAATCAGCCCCAGCATTTT
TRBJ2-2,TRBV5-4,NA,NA,CASGKGRGGGELFF,TGTGCCAGCGGAAAAGGGCGGGGCGGCGGGGAGCTGTTTTTT
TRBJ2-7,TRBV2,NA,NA,CASSEAGTYSYEQYF,TGTGCCAGCAGTGAAGCGGGGACTTACTCCTACGAGCAGTACTTC
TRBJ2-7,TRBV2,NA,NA,CASSGLEQYF,TGTGCCAGCAGTGGATTGGAGCAGTACTTC
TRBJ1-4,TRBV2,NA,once,CASSGQHSTEKLFF,TGTGCCAGCAGTGGTCAGCACTCCACTGAAAAACTGTTTTTT
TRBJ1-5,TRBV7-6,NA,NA,CASSFNGRVYSNQPQHF,TGTGCCAGCAGCTTCAACGGCAGGGTATATAGCAATCAGCCCCAGCATTTT
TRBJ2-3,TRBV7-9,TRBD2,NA,CASSLSGGTDTQYF,TGTGCCAGCAGCTTGAGCGGGGGCACAGATACGCAGTATTTT
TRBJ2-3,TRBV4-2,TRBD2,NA,CASSQEGGGAVDTQYF,TGTGCCAGCAGCCAAGAGGGCGGGGGGGCTGTAGATACGCAGTATTTT
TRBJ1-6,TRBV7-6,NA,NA,CASRYTGGSPLHF,TGTGCCAGCAGGTACACGGGGGGTTCACCCCTCCACTTT